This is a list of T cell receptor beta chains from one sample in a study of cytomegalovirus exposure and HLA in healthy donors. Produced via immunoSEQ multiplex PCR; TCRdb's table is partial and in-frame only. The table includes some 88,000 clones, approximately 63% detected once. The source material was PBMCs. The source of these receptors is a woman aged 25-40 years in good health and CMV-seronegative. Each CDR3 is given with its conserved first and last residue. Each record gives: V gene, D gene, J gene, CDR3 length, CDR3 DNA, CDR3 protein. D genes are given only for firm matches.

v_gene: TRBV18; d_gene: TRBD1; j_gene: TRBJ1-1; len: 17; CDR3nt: TGTGCCAGCTCACCAAGACAGGGGGCGCGGATGAACACTGAAGCTTTCTTT; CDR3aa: CASSPRQGARMNTEAFF
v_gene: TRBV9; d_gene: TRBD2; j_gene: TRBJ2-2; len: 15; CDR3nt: TGTGCCAGCAGCGTAAGGCTAGCGGGGACCGGGGAGCTGTTTTTT; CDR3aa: CASSVRLAGTGELFF
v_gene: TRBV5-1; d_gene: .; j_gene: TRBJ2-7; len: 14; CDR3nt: TGCGCCAGCAGCTTGGCCGGGGTCAGCTACGAGCAGTACTTC; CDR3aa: CASSLAGVSYEQYF
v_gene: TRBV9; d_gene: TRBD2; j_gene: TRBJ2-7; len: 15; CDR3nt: TGTGCCAGCAGCGTAGGGCTAGCGGAGACCTACGAGCAGTACTTC; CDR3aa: CASSVGLAETYEQYF
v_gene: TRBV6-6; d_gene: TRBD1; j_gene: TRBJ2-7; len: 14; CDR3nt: TGTGCCAGCAAAGGGACAGGGAGTTTATACGAGCAGTACTTC; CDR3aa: CASKGTGSLYEQYF
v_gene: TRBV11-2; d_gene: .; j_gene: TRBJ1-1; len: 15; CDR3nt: TGTGCCAGCAGCTTCAGCAGGGAGGTGAACACTGAAGCTTTCTTT; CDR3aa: CASSFSREVNTEAFF
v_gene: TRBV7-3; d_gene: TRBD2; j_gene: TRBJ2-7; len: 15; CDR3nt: TGTGCCAGCAGCTACGTGGGCGGGAGGGCCTACGAGCAGTACTTC; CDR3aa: CASSYVGGRAYEQYF
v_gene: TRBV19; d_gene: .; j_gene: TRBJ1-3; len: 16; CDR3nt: TGTGCCAGTAGTATTGTGGGGAACGGGGCTGGAAACACCATATATTTT; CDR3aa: CASSIVGNGAGNTIYF
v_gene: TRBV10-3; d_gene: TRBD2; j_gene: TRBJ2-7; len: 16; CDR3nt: TGTGCCATCAGTGAGTCGAGACTAGCGGGAGCCTACGAGCAGTACTTC; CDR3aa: CAISESRLAGAYEQYF
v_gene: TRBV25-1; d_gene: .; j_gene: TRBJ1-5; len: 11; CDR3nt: TGTGCCAGCATGGTCGGTCAGCCCCAGCATTTT; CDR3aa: CASMVGQPQHF
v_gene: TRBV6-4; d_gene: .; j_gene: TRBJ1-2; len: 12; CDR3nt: TGTGCCAGCAGTGATGGGGCCCTGGGCTACACCTTC; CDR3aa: CASSDGALGYTF
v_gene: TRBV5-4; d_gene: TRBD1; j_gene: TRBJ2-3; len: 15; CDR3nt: TGTGCCAGCAGCTTGAAGGGAGACAGGGCAGATACGCAGTATTTT; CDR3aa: CASSLKGDRADTQYF
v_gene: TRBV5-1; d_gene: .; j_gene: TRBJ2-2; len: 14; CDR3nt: TGCGCCAGCAGCCAGGACAGGAACACCGGGGAGCTGTTTTTT; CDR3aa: CASSQDRNTGELFF
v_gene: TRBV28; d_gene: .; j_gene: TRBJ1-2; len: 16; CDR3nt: TGTGCCAGCAGTTTATTGGTAGGGGCTGGGGTACATGGCTACACCTTC; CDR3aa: CASSLLVGAGVHGYTF
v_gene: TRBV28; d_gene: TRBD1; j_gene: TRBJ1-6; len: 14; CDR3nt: TGTGCCAGCAGCCTCGGACAGGGCCAAACACCCCTCCACTTT; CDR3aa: CASSLGQGQTPLHF
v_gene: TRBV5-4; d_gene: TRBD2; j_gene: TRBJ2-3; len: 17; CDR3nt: TGTGCCAGCAGCGGTGAGATCCGGGGGGGCGGCACAGATACGCAGTATTTT; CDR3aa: CASSGEIRGGGTDTQYF
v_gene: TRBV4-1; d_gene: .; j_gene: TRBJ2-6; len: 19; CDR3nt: TGCGCCAGCAGCCATAGAATAGGGGCTAAAAGCTCTGGGGCCAACGTCCTGACTTTC; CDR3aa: CASSHRIGAKSSGANVLTF